These 9 T cell receptor beta chains were all obtained from the same sample, sequenced in a study of T cells in Graves' hyperthyroidism and ophthalmopathy. Using RNA transcripts as the source, TCR beta CDR3 regions were amplified. The TCR CDR3 was amplified in a first-round RT-PCR using the HTBI primer set. One entry per CDR3 protein, called by TCRdb with MiXCR from the multiplex PCR reads. The sample lists hundreds of thousands of distinct CDR3 sequences; 14% were seen once. Sequencing was done on a sample of blood. The source is a woman between 18 and 29 years old with Graves' hyperthyroidism.

The table lists this clonotype with a few counts. The rearrangement joins TRBV14 to TRBJ2-5; a weak D match, TRBD2 (6 bases). CDR3 length equals 15 residues. V was clipped by 0 bases and J by 6 bases, with 14 bases between them. CDR1 and CDR2 (germline): SGHDN, FVKESK. This chain's CDR3 is CASSQERGMWKTQYF. The CDR3 nucleotides are TGTGCCAGCAGCCAAGAGCGGGGAATGTGGAAGACCCAGTACTTC. Full variable domain (missing parts from reference TRBV14 and TRBJ2-5): EAGVTQFPSHSVIEKGQTVTLRCDPISGHDNLYWYRRVMGKEIKFLLHFVKESKQDESGMPNNRFLAERTGGTYSTLKVQPAELEDSGVYFCASSQERGMWKTQYFGPGTRLLVL.

On this clonotype itself: It may be a read error: a sequence one base away is much more abundant. This chain connects TRBV3-1 to TRBJ1-5, with 7 bases matching TRBD1. J was trimmed by 0 bases and V by 8 bases; bases with no gene match: 1. Germline V CDR1 and CDR2: LGHDT, YNNKEL (reference sequence). This CDR3 region has 13 residues. In nucleotides, the CDR3 is TGTGCCAGCGACAGGGATAGCAATCAGCCCCAGCATTTT. This gives the protein CASDRDSNQPQHF. Complete variable domain (other parts from reference TRBV3-1 and TRBJ1-5): DTAVSQTPKYLVTQMGNDKSIKCEQNLGHDTMYWYKQDSKKFLKIMFSYNNKELIINETVPNRFSPKSPDKAHLNLHINSLELGDSAVYFCASDRDSNQPQHFGDGTRLSIL.

This clonotype was recorded many times. The chain joins TRBV6-1 to TRBJ1-2; D remains unclear. The V gene's germline CDR1 is MNHNS and CDR2 SASEGT. CDR3 length: 13 residues. The V end was cut by 5 bases, the J end by 6 bases, with 13 bases between. The CDR3 spells CASSSDGLDGYTF. CDR3 bases: TGTGCCAGCAGTAGCGACGGACTAGATGGCTACACCTTC.

This clonotype was observed many times. The chain uses TRBV6-1 and TRBJ2-2; 7 bases match TRBD2. The CDR3 runs 13 residues. Losses at the gene ends were 8 bases for V and 6 bases for J; bases not matched to a gene: 6. Germline CDR1 reads MNHNS; CDR2 reads SASEGT. CDR3: CASAGVEAGELFF. CDR3 in DNA: TGTGCCAGCGCGGGAGTTGAGGCCGGGGAGCTGTTTTTT.

V usage is TRBV28 and J usage is TRBJ2-5, with D tentatively TRBD1 (5 bases). The CDR3 spans 13 residues. The V gene's germline CDR1 is MDHEN and CDR2 SYDVKM. V was cut by 9 bases and J by 0 bases, with 11 bases left in between. In DNA form, the CDR3 reads TGTGCCAGTCGTAGGGGAAACCAAGAGACCCAGTACTTC. Its translation is CASRRGNQETQYF.

The chain employs TRBV6-9 and TRBJ2-7, with D perhaps matching TRBD2 (5 bases). Deletions cut 6 bases from V and 4 bases from J, with 16 bases between. Germline CDR1 MNHGY, CDR2 SVAAGI. CDR3 length: 14 residues. The CDR3 protein is CASRDVVSEYEQYF. The CDR3, as DNA: TGTGCCAGCAGGGACGTGGTTAGCGAGTACGAGCAGTACTTC.

This chain connects TRBV25-1 to TRBJ2-5; tentatively, D is TRBD1 or TRBD2 (5 bases each). Per germline, CDR1 MGHDK and CDR2 SYGVNS. The germline V and J ends were trimmed by 2 bases and 2 bases, with 21 bases remaining between them. The length of the CDR3 is 18 residues. The CDR3 DNA sequence: TGTGCCAGCAGTGAAGGTTGGGGGTCAGGGCCGGATCAAGAGACCCAGTACTTC. Its translation: CASSEGWGSGPDQETQYF.

This clonotype was found many times. CDR3 DNA sequence: TGTGCCAGCAGTTACCGATCGACAGCCAACTACGAGCAGTACTTC. The encoded protein is CASSYRSTANYEQYF. The genes are TRBV6-2 or TRBV6-3 and TRBJ2-7, with a tentative D call TRBD1 (5 bases). The germline V gene encodes CDR1 MNHEY and CDR2 SVGEGT. The CDR3 length is 15 residues. V lost 2 bases to trimming and J lost 3 bases, with 14 bases between them.

This clonotype was counted at least ten times. The chain joins TRBV30 to TRBJ2-1, with D unclear. The V gene's germline CDR1 is GTSNPN and CDR2 SVGIG (reference sequence). The germline V and J ends were trimmed by 3 bases and 3 bases, with 9 bases remaining between them. The CDR3 loop spans 13 amino acids. For the CDR3, the DNA is TGTGCCTGGAGCCTCGAACTCTACAATGAGCAGTTCTTC. The encoded protein is CAWSLELYNEQFF.